These 31 T cell receptor beta chains were sequenced from one sample in a study of blood T cell repertoires in COVID-19. This table comes from immunoSEQ multiplex PCR, and its TCRdb copy is limited to in-frame clones, with some not included. The sample has around 230,000 clones, around 83% seen once. The sequenced sample was peripheral blood. The receptor set was obtained from a woman in her forties or fifties with acute or convalescent COVID-19.

The V gene is TRBV29-1, the J gene TRBJ2-5; possibly TRBD2 for D (7 bases). The CDR3 spans 11 residues. From germline, CDR1 is SQVTM and CDR2 ANQGSEA. The CDR3 protein is CGGLGGATQYF. DNA for the CDR3: TGCGGCGGGTTGGGGGGGGCGACCCAGTACTTC. Full variable domain (outside the CDR3, taken from reference TRBV29-1 and TRBJ2-5): SAVISQKPSRDICQRGTSLTIQCQVDSQVTMMFWYRQQPGQSLTLIATANQGSEATYESGFVIDKFPISRPNLTFSTLTVSNMSPEDSSIYLCGGLGGATQYFGPGTRLLVL.

This chain connects TRBV29-1 to TRBJ2-7; TRBD2 matches 10 bases. V lost 5 bases and J lost 2; bases outside the gene matches: 6. The CDR3 runs to 14 residues. Per germline, CDR1 SQVTM and CDR2 ANQGSEA. CDR3 sequence: CSVTTSGKTYEQYF. CDR3 nucleotide sequence: TGCAGCGTTACAACTAGCGGGAAGACCTACGAGCAGTACTTC.

The J gene is TRBJ1-5, the V gene TRBV5-8, with D perhaps TRBD1 (6 bases). The germline V gene encodes CDR1 SGHTS and CDR2 YDEGEE. The CDR3 loop spans 15 amino acids. V shed 4 bases and J shed 3 bases, with 14 bases lying between them. The CDR3 coding sequence is TGTGCCAGCAGCGACGGACAGCTTGCCAATCAGCCCCAGCATTTT. Translated, it gives CASSDGQLANQPQHF.

V usage is TRBV6-1 and J usage is TRBJ2-7; 11 bases match TRBD2. This CDR3 region has 15 residues. CDR1 is MNHNS, CDR2 SASEGT, per germline. The trim removed 2 bases at V and 2 bases at J, leaving 2 bases unmatched. CDR3: CASSEPTSGTYEQYF. The CDR3 nucleotides are TGTGCCAGCAGTGAACCGACTAGCGGGACCTACGAGCAGTACTTC.

The genes are TRBV28 and TRBJ1-5, with 7 bases lining up with TRBD1. This CDR3 spans 17 amino acids. From germline, CDR1 is MDHEN and CDR2 SYDVKM. V was pared by 4 bases and J by 1 base, with 10 bases of the junction left unmatched. The CDR3 loop reads CASSYPLGTASNQPQHF. DNA of the CDR3: TGTGCCAGCAGTTACCCCCTCGGGACAGCCAGCAATCAGCCCCAGCATTTT.

Here the CDR3 DNA reads TGTGCCACCAGTGACGTGACTAGCACAGATACGCAGTATTTT. Translation: CATSDVTSTDTQYF. The chain uses TRBV24-1 and TRBJ2-3; D gene unclear. Germline CDR1 reads KGHDR; CDR2 reads SFDVKD. This CDR3 comprises 14 residues. V shed 4 bases and J shed 0 bases, with 7 bases lying between them.

CDR3 residues: CATSDPGTSGNRYNEQFF. CDR3 sequence (DNA): TGTGCCACCAGTGATCCGGGGACTAGCGGGAATCGGTACAATGAGCAGTTCTTC. The rearrangement links TRBV24-1 to TRBJ2-1; 13 bases align to TRBD2. Germline V gene sequence: CDR1 KGHDR, CDR2 SFDVKD. CDR3 size: 18 residues. The V gene end was trimmed by 3 bases and the J gene end by 4 bases; junction bases not matched to a gene: 8.

V gene TRBV3-1 (or the pseudogene TRBV3-2) combines with J gene TRBJ2-2; 13 positions agree with TRBD2. Germline V gives CDR1 LGHDT, CDR2 YNNKEL (reference sequence). The CDR3 length is 16 residues. After removal of 4 bases from V and 5 bases from J, the junction contained 4 bases not matched to a gene. The CDR3 spells CASSPRLAGGTGELFF. In nucleotides, the CDR3 is TGTGCCAGCAGCCCGCGACTAGCGGGAGGTACCGGGGAGCTGTTTTTT.

The J gene is TRBJ2-7, the V gene TRBV25-1, with no clear D. The CDR3 contains 14 residues. Germline V lookup: CDR1 MGHDK, CDR2 SYGVNS. Trimming cost V 4 bases and J 2 bases, with 12 bases left between them. CDR3 amino acids: CASSGSLITYEQYF. The CDR3 bases are TGTGCCAGCAGTGGAAGCCTGATCACCTACGAGCAGTACTTC.

This clone was seen more than once but under ten times. The rearrangement uses TRBV19 and TRBJ2-7; 8 bases match TRBD2. The CDR3 consists of 16 residues. V shed 4 bases and J 4 bases; nucleotides not matched to a gene: 12. CDR1 is LNHDA and CDR2 is SQIVND in the germline V gene (reference sequence). CDR3 residues: CASSTSGVAGRYEQYF. CDR3 DNA sequence: TGTGCCAGTAGTACCTCGGGGGTAGCGGGAAGATACGAGCAGTACTTC.

V and J are TRBV30 and TRBJ2-7; 12 nucleotides agree with TRBD1. The CDR3 extends over 16 amino acids. V was clipped by 2 bases and J by 5 bases; unmatched bases: 10. Germline CDR1 reads GTSNPN; CDR2 reads SVGIG (reference sequence). The DNA for the CDR3 is TGTGCCTGGAGTCAACCTCCGGGACAGGGGGCCCACGAGCAGTACTTC. Protein sequence: CAWSQPPGQGAHEQYF.

This sequence joins TRBV24-1 and TRBJ2-1; the D gene is possibly TRBD1 (7 bases). V gave up 0 bases and J gave up 5 bases, with 16 bases separating them. Germline-derived CDR1 and CDR2 are KGHDR and SFDVKD. The CDR3 sequence is 17 residues long. CDR3 loop: CATSDLPQGGPNNEQFF. The CDR3 nucleotides are TGTGCCACCAGTGATTTGCCTCAGGGGGGCCCTAACAATGAGCAGTTCTTC.

The chain employs TRBV6-6 and TRBJ1-2; the match to TRBD1 covers 7 bases. The V gene's germline CDR1 is MNHNY and CDR2 SVGAGI (reference sequence). The CDR3 is 15 amino acids. V was clipped by 6 bases and J by 2 bases; unmatched bases: 9. This CDR3 is CASSRGQERNYGYTF. The CDR3 DNA is TGTGCCAGCAGCCGAGGACAGGAGAGGAACTATGGCTACACCTTC.

In this sample, this clone turned up once. The chain has TRBV27 and TRBJ2-7, with 7 positions matching TRBD1. V trimming: 0 bases; J trimming: 7 bases; junction bases outside the gene matches: 9. The CDR3 is 15 residues long. Germline assignment: CDR1 MNHEY and CDR2 SMNVEV (reference sequence). Here the CDR3 reads CASSLSGTAGGEQYF. DNA of the CDR3: TGTGCCAGCAGTTTATCGGGGACAGCCGGCGGAGAGCAGTACTTC.

V is TRBV7-3 and J is TRBJ2-2; D perhaps matches TRBD1 (6 bases). The V end was cut by 5 bases, the J end by 7 bases, with 14 bases between. The germline CDR1 and CDR2 sequences are SGHTA and FQGTGA. This CDR3 spans 14 amino acids. The CDR3 region has the DNA TGTGCCAGCAGCCCCGGCAGGGGTTTCGGGGAGCTGTTTTTT. Its translation: CASSPGRGFGELFF.

V gene TRBV5-8 combines with J gene TRBJ1-5; possibly TRBD1 for D (5 bases). Germline V CDR1 and CDR2: SGHTS, YDEGEE. V was trimmed by 4 bases and J by 0 bases, leaving 17 bases between them. The CDR3 sequence is 17 residues long. The CDR3 DNA reads as TGTGCCAGCAGCCGGTTTCCGGGGGATAATAGCAATCAGCCCCAGCATTTT. As protein: CASSRFPGDNSNQPQHF.

V and J are TRBV4-1 and TRBJ1-5; 10 bases are shared with TRBD1. Trimming removed 0 bases from V and 6 bases from J; junction bases left unmatched: 8. The CDR3 runs to 17 residues. CDR1 is MGHRA and CDR2 is YSYEKL in the germline V gene. The CDR3 sequence is CASSQDTGTGVRQPQHF. CDR3 bases: TGCGCCAGCAGCCAAGACACTGGGACAGGGGTACGTCAGCCCCAGCATTTT.

V usage is TRBV19 and J usage is TRBJ2-3, with TRBD2 matching 7 bases. This CDR3 is 16 amino acids long. V lost 7 bases and J lost 4; bases outside the gene matches: 14. CDR1 and CDR2 from the germline V gene are LNHDA and SQIVND (reference sequence). Here the CDR3 reads CASTHPAGGSPDTQYF. CDR3 nucleotides: TGTGCCAGTACCCACCCAGCGGGCGGGAGCCCAGATACGCAGTATTTT.

This chain joins TRBV6-5 and TRBJ1-3, with a possible D match to TRBD1 (6 bases). CDR3 size: 15 residues. V gave up 6 bases and J gave up 4 bases, with 16 bases separating them. CDR1 and CDR2 (germline): MNHEY, SVGAGI. The CDR3 sequence: CASSQGGGRGNTIYF. In nucleotides, the CDR3 is TGTGCCAGCAGCCAAGGGGGTGGCAGGGGAAACACCATATATTTT.

The rearrangement joins TRBV7-2 to TRBJ2-2; D is unclear. V was shortened by 5 bases and J by 5 bases, with 18 bases between the two germline ends. The CDR3 contains 16 residues. The germline CDR1 and CDR2 sequences are SGHTA and FQGNSA. The CDR3 loop is CASSPSWSPSTGELFF. CDR3 nucleotide sequence: TGTGCCAGCAGCCCATCTTGGAGCCCTAGTACCGGGGAGCTGTTTTTT.

The J gene is TRBJ2-5, the V gene TRBV7-9; D not resolved. The CDR3 extends over 14 amino acids. Trimming removed 2 bases from V and 2 bases from J, with 9 bases in between. Germline values: CDR1 SEHNR, CDR2 FQNEAQ (reference sequence). The CDR3 protein is CASSLMAAQETQYF. The CDR3 nucleotides read TGTGCCAGCAGCTTAATGGCCGCACAAGAGACCCAGTACTTC.

This clone was seen only a few times. The CDR3 loop reads CAWSVQGPYGYTF. As DNA, the CDR3 is TGTGCCTGGAGTGTACAGGGTCCATATGGCTACACCTTC. The V call is TRBV30, the J call TRBJ1-2; weak D call: TRBD1 (6 bases). Trimming stripped 0 bases from V and 5 bases from J, with 10 bases between. This CDR3 region has 13 residues. Germline V gene lookup returns CDR1 GTSNPN and CDR2 SVGIG (reference sequence).

The rearrangement links TRBV4-1 to TRBJ2-1; D might be TRBD2 (6 bases). The ends were cut back, 1 base at V and 5 bases at J, with 9 bases in the middle. This CDR3 is 14 amino acids long. Germline CDR1 reads MGHRA; CDR2 reads YSYEKL. The CDR3 bases are TGCGCCAGCAGCCAAGGAATAGCGGACAATGAGCAGTTCTTC. It codes for CASSQGIADNEQFF.

The V gene is TRBV2, the J gene TRBJ2-5, with a possible D match to TRBD1 (6 bases). The CDR3 totals 14 residues. V was shortened by 4 bases and J by 5 bases, with 14 bases between the two germline ends. Germline V gene sequence: CDR1 SNHLY, CDR2 FYNNEI. The CDR3, as DNA: TGTGCCAGCAGTGTCCAGACAGGTCCGGAGACCCAGTACTTC. This sequence encodes CASSVQTGPETQYF.

This clone has more than one count but fewer than ten. The chain combines TRBV15 with TRBJ1-5, with 7 bases matching TRBD1. V dropped 2 bases and J dropped 4; count of bases not matched to a gene: 14. CDR1 is LNHNV, CDR2 YYDKDF, per germline (reference sequence). This CDR3 comprises 18 residues. CDR3 sequence: CATSRSSNTGEGNQPQHF. The CDR3 bases are TGTGCCACCAGCAGATCCAGCAATACAGGGGAAGGAAATCAGCCCCAGCATTTT.

In this sample, this clone turned up a few times. The chain recombines TRBV20-1 with TRBJ1-2, with D perhaps TRBD1 (6 bases). The CDR3 contains 11 residues. The germline V gene encodes CDR1 DFQATT and CDR2 SNEGSKA (reference sequence). Trimming cost V 5 bases and J 7 bases, with 11 bases left between them. CDR3 residues: CSALGAGGYTF. Written as DNA, the CDR3 is TGCAGTGCTCTGGGGGCCGGTGGCTACACCTTC.

This clone was counted at least ten times. The rearrangement joins TRBV19 to TRBJ1-5, with D possibly being TRBD1 (6 bases). The V gene's germline CDR1 is LNHDA and CDR2 SQIVND (reference sequence). The CDR3 covers 13 residues. The V gene lost 7 bases and the J gene lost 7 bases, with 14 bases spanning the gap. The CDR3: CASNPGGAQPQHF. The CDR3 region has the DNA TGTGCCAGTAATCCCGGGGGGGCGCAGCCCCAGCATTTT.

This rearrangement joins TRBV7-9 to TRBJ2-1; 9 nucleotides match TRBD2. CDR1 and CDR2 from the germline V gene are SEHNR and FQNEAQ (reference sequence). The CDR3 has 15 amino acids. The V and J ends lost 5 bases and 4 bases, in that order; junction bases with no gene match: 6. CDR3 bases: TGTGCCAGCAGCCCGACTAGCGGTCTGTACAATGAGCAGTTCTTC. Protein sequence: CASSPTSGLYNEQFF.

The chain couples TRBV5-1 to TRBJ1-4; 7 bases are shared with TRBD1. Germline values: CDR1 SGHRS, CDR2 YFSETQ. This CDR3 has 14 residues. Trimming took 4 bases from V and 6 from J; bases not matched to a gene: 6. This chain's CDR3 is CASSPGTAYEKLFF. CDR3 coding DNA: TGCGCCAGCAGCCCAGGGACAGCCTATGAAAAACTGTTTTTT.

This chain uses TRBV18 with TRBJ2-5; possibly TRBD1 for D (6 bases). V lost 2 bases, J lost 5 bases, and 15 bases lay in between. Germline V gives CDR1 KGHSH, CDR2 LQKENI. The CDR3 length is 15 residues. The CDR3 nucleotides are TGTGCCAGCTCACCAGTCGGACAGCCTGGGGAGACCCAGTACTTC. Protein product: CASSPVGQPGETQYF.

The chain employs TRBV5-1 and TRBJ1-1; D may be TRBD1 (5 bases). V dropped 4 bases and J dropped 11 bases, with 15 bases sitting between them. The CDR3 consists of 12 residues. Germline assignment: CDR1 SGHRS and CDR2 YFSETQ. The chain's CDR3 is CASSVGEGSAFF. The CDR3 DNA follows: TGCGCCAGCAGCGTGGGGGAGGGCTCCGCTTTCTTT.